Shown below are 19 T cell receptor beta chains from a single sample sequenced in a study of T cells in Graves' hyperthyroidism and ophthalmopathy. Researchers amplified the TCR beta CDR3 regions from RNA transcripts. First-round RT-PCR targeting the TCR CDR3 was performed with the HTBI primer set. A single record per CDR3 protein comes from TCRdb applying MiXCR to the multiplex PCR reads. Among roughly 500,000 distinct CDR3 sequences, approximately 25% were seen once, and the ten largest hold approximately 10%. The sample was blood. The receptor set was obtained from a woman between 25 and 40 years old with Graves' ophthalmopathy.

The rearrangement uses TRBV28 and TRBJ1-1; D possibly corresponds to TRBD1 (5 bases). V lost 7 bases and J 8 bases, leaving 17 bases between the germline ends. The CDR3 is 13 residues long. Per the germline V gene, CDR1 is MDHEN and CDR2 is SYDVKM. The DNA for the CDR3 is TGTGCCAGCACCCTTACGCAGGGCCCGGAAGCTTTCTTT. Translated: CASTLTQGPEAFF.

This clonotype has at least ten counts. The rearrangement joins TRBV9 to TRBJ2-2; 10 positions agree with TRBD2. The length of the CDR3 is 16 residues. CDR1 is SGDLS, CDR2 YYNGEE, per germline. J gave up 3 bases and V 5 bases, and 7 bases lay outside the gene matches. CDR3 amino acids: CASSLSGGADTGELFF. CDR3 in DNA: TGTGCCAGCAGTTTGAGCGGGGGGGCCGACACCGGGGAGCTGTTTTTT.

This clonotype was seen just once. DNA for the CDR3: TGTGCCAGCGGACTAGCGGGGGGGAGCACGACCCAGTACTTC. It translates to CASGLAGGSTTQYF. This chain joins TRBV28 and TRBJ2-5; 15 bases fit TRBD2. Germline CDR1 MDHEN, CDR2 SYDVKM. J was trimmed by 7 bases and V by 8 bases; bases with no gene match: 5. The CDR3 runs 14 residues.

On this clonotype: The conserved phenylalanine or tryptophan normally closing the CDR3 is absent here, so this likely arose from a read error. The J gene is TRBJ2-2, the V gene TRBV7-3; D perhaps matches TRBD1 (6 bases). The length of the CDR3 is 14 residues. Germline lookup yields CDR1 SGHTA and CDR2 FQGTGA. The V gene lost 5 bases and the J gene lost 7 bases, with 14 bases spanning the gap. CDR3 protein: CASSPLRGGGELFL. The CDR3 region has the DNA TGTGCCAGCAGCCCCCTCCGAGGGGGCGGGGAGCTGTTTTTG.

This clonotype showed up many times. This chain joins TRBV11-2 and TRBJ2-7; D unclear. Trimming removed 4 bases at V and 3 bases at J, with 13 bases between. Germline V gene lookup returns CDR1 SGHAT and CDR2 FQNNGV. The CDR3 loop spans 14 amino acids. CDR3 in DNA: TGTGCCAGCAGCTCCCACGGCAGGAGCTACGAGCAGTACTTC. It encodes CASSSHGRSYEQYF.

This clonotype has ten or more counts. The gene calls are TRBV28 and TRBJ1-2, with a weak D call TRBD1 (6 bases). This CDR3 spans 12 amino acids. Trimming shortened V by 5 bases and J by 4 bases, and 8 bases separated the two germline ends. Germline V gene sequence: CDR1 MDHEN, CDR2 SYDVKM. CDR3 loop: CASSTGIYGYTF. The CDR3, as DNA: TGTGCCAGCAGTACAGGGATCTATGGCTACACCTTC.

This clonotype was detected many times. The CDR3 loop is CASSSIVDPIMFFGYTF. CDR3 in DNA: TGTGCCAGCAGTTCTATAGTCGACCCAATCATGTTCTTTGGCTACACCTTC. The chain employs TRBV12-3 or TRBV12-4 and TRBJ1-2, with D uncertain. The germline V and J ends were trimmed by 4 bases and 7 bases, with 25 bases remaining between them. This CDR3 region has 17 residues.

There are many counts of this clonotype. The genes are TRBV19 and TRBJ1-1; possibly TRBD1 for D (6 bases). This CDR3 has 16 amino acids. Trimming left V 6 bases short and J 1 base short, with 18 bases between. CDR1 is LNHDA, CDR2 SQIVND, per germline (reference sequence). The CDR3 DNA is TGTGCCAGTAGACCAAAGGGGGGAAATTGGAACACTGAAGCTTTCTTT. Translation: CASRPKGGNWNTEAFF.

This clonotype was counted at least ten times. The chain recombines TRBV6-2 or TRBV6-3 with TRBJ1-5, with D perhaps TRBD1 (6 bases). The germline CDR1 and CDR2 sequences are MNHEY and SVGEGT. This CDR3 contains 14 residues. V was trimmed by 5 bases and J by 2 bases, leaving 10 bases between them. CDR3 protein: CASSAAGGNQPQHF. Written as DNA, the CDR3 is TGTGCCAGCAGTGCAGCAGGGGGCAATCAGCCCCAGCATTTT.

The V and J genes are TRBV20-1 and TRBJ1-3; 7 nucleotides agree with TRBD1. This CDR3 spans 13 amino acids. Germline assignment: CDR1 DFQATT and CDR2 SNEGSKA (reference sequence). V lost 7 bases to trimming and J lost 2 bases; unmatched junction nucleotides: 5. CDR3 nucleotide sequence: TGCAGTGTGCGGACAGGTACTGGAAACACCATATATTTT. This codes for CSVRTGTGNTIYF.

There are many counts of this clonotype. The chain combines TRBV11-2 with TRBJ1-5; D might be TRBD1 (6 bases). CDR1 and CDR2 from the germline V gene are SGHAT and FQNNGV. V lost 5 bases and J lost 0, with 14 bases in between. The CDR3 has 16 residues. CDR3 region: CASSEGGKSSNQPQHF. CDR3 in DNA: TGTGCCAGCAGCGAGGGGGGGAAATCTAGCAATCAGCCCCAGCATTTT. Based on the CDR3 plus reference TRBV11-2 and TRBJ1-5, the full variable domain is EAGVAQSPRYKIIEKRQSVAFWCNPISGHATLYWYQQILGQGPKLLIQFQNNGVVDDSQLPKDRFSAERLKGVDSTLKIQPAKLEDSAVYLCASSEGGKSSNQPQHFGDGTRLSIL.

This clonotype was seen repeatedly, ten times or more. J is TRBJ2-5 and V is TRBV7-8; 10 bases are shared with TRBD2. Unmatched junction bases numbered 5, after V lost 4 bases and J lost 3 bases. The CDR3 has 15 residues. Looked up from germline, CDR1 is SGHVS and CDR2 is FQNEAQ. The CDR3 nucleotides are TGTGCCAGCAGCTCTAGCGGGGGTATGGAAGAGACCCAGTACTTC. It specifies CASSSSGGMEETQYF.

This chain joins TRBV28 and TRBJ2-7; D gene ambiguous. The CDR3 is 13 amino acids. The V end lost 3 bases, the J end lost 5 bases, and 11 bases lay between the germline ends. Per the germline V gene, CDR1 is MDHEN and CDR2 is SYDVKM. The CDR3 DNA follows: TGTGCCAGCAGTTTGGGTAAGGTGGACGAGCAGTACTTC. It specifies CASSLGKVDEQYF.

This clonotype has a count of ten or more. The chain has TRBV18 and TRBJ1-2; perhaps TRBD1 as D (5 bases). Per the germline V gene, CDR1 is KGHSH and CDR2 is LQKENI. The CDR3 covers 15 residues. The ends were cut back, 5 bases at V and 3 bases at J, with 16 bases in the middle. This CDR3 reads CASSKGTELYYGYTF. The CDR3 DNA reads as TGTGCCAGCTCAAAGGGGACGGAACTTTACTATGGCTACACCTTC.

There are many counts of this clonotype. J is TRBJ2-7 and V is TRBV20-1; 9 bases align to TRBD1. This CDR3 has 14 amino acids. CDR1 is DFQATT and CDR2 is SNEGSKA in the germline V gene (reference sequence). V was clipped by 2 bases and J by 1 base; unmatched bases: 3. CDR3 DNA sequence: TGCAGTGCTAGACCAGGGACAGGGTCCTACGAGCAGTACTTC. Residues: CSARPGTGSYEQYF.

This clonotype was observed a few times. DNA of the CDR3: TGTGCCAGCAGTGAGGTACAGGGTAGGCGGACTGAAGCTTTCTTT. It is translated as CASSEVQGRRTEAFF. The chain carries TRBV6-1 and TRBJ1-1; D may be TRBD1 (6 bases). The CDR3 totals 15 residues. CDR1 MNHNS and CDR2 SASEGT come from the germline V gene. Trimming left V 3 bases short and J 5 bases short, with 16 bases between.

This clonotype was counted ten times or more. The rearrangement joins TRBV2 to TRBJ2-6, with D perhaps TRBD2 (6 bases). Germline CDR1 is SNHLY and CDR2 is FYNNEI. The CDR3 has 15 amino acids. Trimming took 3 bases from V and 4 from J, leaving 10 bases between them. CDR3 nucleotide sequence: TGTGCCAGCAGTGACGGAGGGTCCGGGGCCAACGTCCTGACTTTC. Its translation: CASSDGGSGANVLTF. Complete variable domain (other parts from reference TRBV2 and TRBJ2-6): EPEVTQTPSHQVTQMGQEVILRCVPISNHLYFYWYRQILGQKVEFLVSFYNNEISEKSEIFDDQFSVERPDGSNFTLKIRSTKLEDSAMYFCASSDGGSGANVLTFGAGSRLTVL.

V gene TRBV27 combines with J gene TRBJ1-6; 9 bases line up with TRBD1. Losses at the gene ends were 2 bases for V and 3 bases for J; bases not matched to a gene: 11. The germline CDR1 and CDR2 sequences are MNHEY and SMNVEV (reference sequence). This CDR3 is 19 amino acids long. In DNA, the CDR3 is TGTGCCAGCAGTTTAAATGCCGGGACAGGGATTTTCTATAATTCACCCCTCCACTTT. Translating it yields CASSLNAGTGIFYNSPLHF.

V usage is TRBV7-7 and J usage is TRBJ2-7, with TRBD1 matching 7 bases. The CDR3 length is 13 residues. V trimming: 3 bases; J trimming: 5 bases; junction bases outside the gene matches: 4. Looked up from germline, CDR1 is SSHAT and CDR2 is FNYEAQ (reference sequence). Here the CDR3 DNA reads TGTGCCAGCAGCTTGAACAGGGGCCACGAGCAGTACTTC. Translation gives CASSLNRGHEQYF.